This T cell receptor beta chain was found in a study of T-cell reconstitution after alpha-beta-depleted transplantation in children. Study-level points and caveats: Alpha-beta T cells about two months after transplant reportedly derived from several hundred expanded graft clones. By one year post-transplant, T-cell counts and diversity largely arose from T cells that were newly produced. Some patients' high day-60 TCRbeta diversity was attributed to recipient cells surviving conditioning.

This clonotype has only a few counts. Its matching antigen is unknown. The authors prepared the TCRbeta library with unique molecular identifiers. Using its own MiXCR run on the PCR reads, TCRdb lists one record per CDR3 protein. Among about 200,000 distinct CDR3 sequences listed, 5% to 6.5% were seen once. Trimming at V came to 1 base and at J to 5 bases, leaving 9 bases not matched to a gene. Per germline, CDR1 LGHNA and CDR2 YSLEER. This CDR3 spans 17 amino acids. This clonotype was sampled from a girl under three years old with combined immunodeficiency, due to receive a stem cell transplant. J is TRBJ2-1 and V is TRBV4-3, with 9 nucleotides matching TRBD2. Sequencing was performed on PBMCs, taken before TCRalphabeta/CD19-depleted stem cell transplant. CDR3 DNA: TGCGCCAGCAGCCAAGGACGGATGAGCGGGAGGAACAATGAGCAGTTCTTC. Its translation: CASSQGRMSGRNNEQFF.